This T cell receptor (beta chain) appears in the sequencing data of a study of T cell repertoires and HLA-DP antigens. Study details: In vitro CD4+ alloreactivity was against HeLa-presented HLA-DP. DNA input averaged approximately 230 ng in sorted CD137+CD4+ and approximately 1,200 ng in pre-culture CD4+.

Untouched CD4+ T cells were isolated by negative selection, averaging about 98% purity. Primers targeted 54 TRBV and 13 TRBJ segments. Data came from immunoSEQ multiplex PCR; TCRdb stores just in-frame clones and leaves some out. This table holds fewer than 95,000 clones, approximately 89% found once. The CDR3 is made up of 15 amino acids. Germline CDR1 SGHTA, CDR2 FQGTGA. With V trimmed by 1 base and J by 5 bases, 4 bases remained unmatched. As to this clone: Its antigen is still unknown.

V and J are TRBV7-3 and TRBJ2-1; 8 bases align to TRBD2. This clonotype was sampled from a man over 45 in good health and CMV-seronegative. Sequencing was carried out using CD4+ T cells from PBMCs. In nucleotides, the CDR3 is TGTGCCAGCAGCTTAATTAGCGGGGTAAACAATGAGCAGTTCTTC. Its protein product is CASSLISGVNNEQFF.